This passage covers 5 T cell receptor beta chains from one sample sequenced in a study of control samples from healthy donors and cancer patients. TCRdb's copy holds only in-frame clones and misses some; the assay was immunoSEQ multiplex PCR. Of some 190,000 clones in the sample, around 93% were seen once. The sequencing sample was made of blood. The receptors shown here come from a young man in good health.

The rearrangement links TRBV4-1 to TRBJ1-3; D might be TRBD1 (5 bases). The CDR3 spans 16 residues. Trimming removed 0 bases at V and 2 bases at J, with 11 bases between. Germline values: CDR1 MGHRA, CDR2 YSYEKL. CDR3 sequence (DNA): TGCGCCAGCAGCCAAGACGGGACGCTCCCTGGAAACACCATATATTTT. Translation gives CASSQDGTLPGNTIYF.

The chain has TRBV9 and TRBJ2-2; 8 bases are shared with TRBD2. There are 14 residues in the CDR3. Trimming removed 3 bases from V and 5 bases from J; junction bases left unmatched: 3. Germline V gene lookup returns CDR1 SGDLS and CDR2 YYNGEE. DNA of the CDR3: TGTGCCAGCAGCGCGCGGGGGGAAACCGGGGAGCTGTTTTTT. Translated: CASSARGETGELFF.

The V call is TRBV6-5, the J call TRBJ2-3; tentatively, D is TRBD1 (5 bases). The V and J ends lost 8 bases and 6 bases respectively, with 15 bases between them. Germline V gene lookup returns CDR1 MNHEY and CDR2 SVGAGI. The CDR3 is made up of 13 amino acids. The CDR3 DNA sequence: TGTGCCAGCGGGGCAGCGTTGGGGGATACGCAGTATTTT. Translated, it gives CASGAALGDTQYF.

The rearrangement uses TRBV30 and TRBJ2-7; 7 positions agree with TRBD1. The V gene end was trimmed by 0 bases and the J gene end by 3 bases; junction bases not matched to a gene: 5. The CDR3 extends over 14 amino acids. Germline V gene sequence: CDR1 GTSNPN, CDR2 SVGIG (reference sequence). The CDR3 region has the DNA TGTGCCTGGAGTGTACAAGGGGGCTACTACGAGCAGTACTTC. Its translation: CAWSVQGGYYEQYF. The full variable domain, rest sourced from reference TRBV30 and TRBJ2-7, is SQTIHQWPATLVQPVGSPLSLECTVEGTSNPNLYWYRQAAGRGLQLLFYSVGIGQISSEVPQNLSASRPQDRQFILSSKKLLLSDSGFYLCAWSVQGGYYEQYFGPGTRLTVT.

The CDR3 sequence: CASSSGRDRDRYTF. The CDR3 DNA is TGTGCCAGCAGTTCCGGAAGGGACAGGGATCGCTACACCTTC. The chain employs TRBV6-6 and TRBJ1-2; 9 nucleotides match TRBD1. Germline V gene sequence: CDR1 MNHNY, CDR2 SVGAGI (reference sequence). CDR3 length: 14 amino acids. Trimming took 4 bases from V and 9 from J; bases not matched to a gene: 9.